The 10 T cell receptor beta chains given below trace back to one sample, sequenced in a study of blood T cell repertoires in COVID-19. The repertoire was sequenced with immunoSEQ multiplex PCR; TCRdb's copy has only in-frame clones and lacks some. The sample carries a few hundred thousand clones, 90% recorded once. Sequenced sample: PBMCs or T cells enriched from blood (not recorded which). Every receptor here comes from a woman younger than 30 with acute COVID-19.

V gene TRBV9 combines with J gene TRBJ2-3, with 10 bases matching TRBD1. V shed 1 base and J 5 bases; nucleotides not matched to a gene: 7. The CDR3 has 16 residues. Germline V gene data show CDR1 as SGDLS and CDR2 as YYNGEE. CDR3 sequence: CASSVSRQGARDTQYF. The CDR3 nucleotides are TGTGCCAGCAGCGTATCGCGACAGGGGGCCAGAGATACGCAGTATTTT. Full variable domain (rest looked up from reference TRBV9 and TRBJ2-3): DSGVTQTPKHLITATGQRVTLRCSPRSGDLSVYWYQQSLDQGLQFLIQYYNGEERAKGNILERFSAQQFPDLHSELNLSSLELGDSALYFCASSVSRQGARDTQYFGPGTRLTVL.

CDR3 sequence (DNA): TGCGCCAGCAGTAAAGACTCGATTGGGTCTGAAGCTTTCTTT. This codes for CASSKDSIGSEAFF. J is TRBJ1-1 and V is TRBV10-1; no firm D call. The CDR3 consists of 14 residues. CDR1 is WNHNN, CDR2 SYGVQD, per germline (reference sequence). Trimming left V 5 bases short and J 6 bases short, with 16 bases between.

This clone was observed a handful of times. The rearrangement uses TRBV28 and TRBJ1-1; 7 nucleotides align to TRBD1. Looked up from germline, CDR1 is MDHEN and CDR2 is SYDVKM. J lost 3 bases, V lost 6 bases, and 13 bases had no gene match. The length of the CDR3 is 16 residues. This CDR3 reads CASRDRGGKKDTEAFF. DNA of the CDR3: TGTGCCAGCAGGGATAGAGGGGGCAAGAAGGACACTGAAGCTTTCTTT. The full variable domain, in which reference TRBV28 and TRBJ1-1 provide the parts outside the CDR3, is DVKVTQSSRYLVKRTGEKVFLECVQDMDHENMFWYRQDPGLGLRLIYFSYDVKMKEKGDIPEGYSVSREKKERFSLILESASTNQTSMYLCASRDRGGKKDTEAFFGQGTRLTVV.

CDR3 residues: CASSGDRAILAGLGELFF. The CDR3 DNA follows: TGTGCCAGCAGTGGGGACAGGGCTATCCTAGCGGGACTCGGGGAGCTGTTTTTT. V usage is TRBV2 and J usage is TRBJ2-2; either TRBD1 or TRBD2 may supply D (9 bases each). This CDR3 comprises 18 residues. The germline gives CDR1 SNHLY, CDR2 FYNNEI. V lost 4 bases, J lost 7 bases, and 25 bases lay in between.

The V and J genes are TRBV27 and TRBJ1-5, with D unclear. The CDR3 extends over 15 amino acids. Trimming left V 1 base short and J 1 base short, with 8 bases between. Germline assignment: CDR1 MNHEY and CDR2 SMNVEV (reference sequence). The CDR3: CASSLYGGSNQPQHF. The CDR3 DNA follows: TGTGCCAGCAGTTTATACGGAGGGAGCAATCAGCCCCAGCATTTT.

The gene calls are TRBV28 and TRBJ2-7; D is ambiguous. V gave up 5 bases and J gave up 2 bases, with 10 bases separating them. Germline V gene lookup returns CDR1 MDHEN and CDR2 SYDVKM. The CDR3 extends over 13 amino acids. This CDR3 reads CASSVYNTYEQYF. The CDR3 nucleotides are TGTGCCAGCAGTGTATACAACACCTACGAGCAGTACTTC.

V usage is TRBV7-3 and J usage is TRBJ2-2; perhaps TRBD1 as D (5 bases). Trimming shortened V by 4 bases and J by 2 bases, and 14 bases separated the two germline ends. The germline CDR1 and CDR2 sequences are SGHTA and FQGTGA. The CDR3 consists of 16 residues. Here the CDR3 DNA reads TGTGCCAGCAGCTCCTGGGGCCAGGGCAACACCGGGGAGCTGTTTTTT. The encoded protein is CASSSWGQGNTGELFF.

The V and J genes are TRBV3-1 (or the pseudogene TRBV3-2) and TRBJ1-6; tentative D call: TRBD1 (5 bases). The CDR3 loop spans 14 amino acids. Deletions cut 0 bases from V and 13 bases from J, with 13 bases between. Germline V CDR1 and CDR2: LGHDT, YNNKEL (reference sequence). In DNA form, the CDR3 reads TGTGCCAGCAGCCAAGATGGGGGAGGCGGCCCCCTCCACTTT. As protein: CASSQDGGGGPLHF.

J is TRBJ2-7 and V is TRBV28; 11 bases are a match to TRBD2. CDR1 and CDR2 from the germline V gene are MDHEN and SYDVKM. V was clipped by 7 bases and J by 0 bases; unmatched bases: 11. CDR3 length equals 17 residues. CDR3 protein: CASNPGLAAPSSYEQYF. The CDR3 DNA reads as TGTGCCAGCAACCCGGGACTAGCGGCCCCGAGCTCCTACGAGCAGTACTTC.

V is TRBV19 and J is TRBJ2-3, with TRBD1 identical over 7 bases. The CDR3 totals 14 residues. Germline loops: CDR1 LNHDA, CDR2 SQIVND (reference sequence). J lost 6 bases, V lost 5 bases, and 8 bases had no gene match. The CDR3 region has the DNA TGTGCCAGTAGTCTCAGAGGGGGCGGGGATACGCAGTATTTT. It encodes CASSLRGGGDTQYF.